The rows below give T cell receptor beta chains drawn from one sample of a study of beta chain features in type 1 diabetes. Profiling relied on immunoSEQ multiplex PCR, and the TCRdb table lists in-frame clones only, not all of them. The sample lists 240,000 or so clones, 25% to 35% occurring once. The sample comprised central memory CD4+ T cells from blood. Every receptor here comes from a man aged 25-45 years in good health. Each CDR3 is given with its conserved first and last residue. Each record gives: J gene, V gene, clone size, D gene, CDR3 protein, CDR3 DNA. The D gene is left open where the match is weak. The size field is filled for only some rows; it gives once, few, many or a size class.

J gene: TRBJ2-1
V gene: TRBV5-6
clone size: few
D gene: NA
CDR3 protein: CASSLYGNEQFF
CDR3 DNA: TGTGCCAGCAGCTTGTATGGGAATGAGCAGTTCTTC

J gene: TRBJ2-3
V gene: TRBV30
clone size: few
D gene: NA
CDR3 protein: CAWRRGFTDTQYF
CDR3 DNA: TGTGCCTGGAGACGGGGTTTCACAGATACGCAGTATTTT

J gene: TRBJ2-1
V gene: TRBV29-1
clone size: NA
D gene: TRBD1
CDR3 protein: CSVESGQGFTTGEFF
CDR3 DNA: TGCAGCGTTGAGTCGGGACAGGGGTTTACTACGGGCGAGTTCTTC

J gene: TRBJ2-7
V gene: TRBV9
clone size: once
D gene: TRBD2
CDR3 protein: CASSVGSSGSYEQYF
CDR3 DNA: TGTGCCAGCAGCGTAGGTTCTAGCGGCTCCTACGAGCAGTACTTC

J gene: TRBJ2-7
V gene: TRBV25-1
clone size: few
D gene: NA
CDR3 protein: CASSDLRYEQYF
CDR3 DNA: TGTGCCAGCAGTGACCTCCGATACGAGCAGTACTTC

J gene: TRBJ2-7
V gene: TRBV30
clone size: NA
D gene: NA
CDR3 protein: CAWGGLSYEQYF
CDR3 DNA: TGTGCCTGGGGAGGACTGTCCTACGAGCAGTACTTC

J gene: TRBJ2-3
V gene: TRBV5-1
clone size: few
D gene: NA
CDR3 protein: CASSLERPGRDTQYF
CDR3 DNA: TGCGCCAGCAGCTTGGAACGGCCCGGCAGGGATACGCAGTATTTT

J gene: TRBJ2-1
V gene: TRBV14
clone size: NA
D gene: NA
CDR3 protein: CASSQAEGNFYNEQFF
CDR3 DNA: TGTGCCAGCAGCCAAGCAGAGGGGAACTTCTACAATGAGCAGTTCTTC

J gene: TRBJ2-6
V gene: TRBV9
clone size: NA
D gene: TRBD2
CDR3 protein: CASSVGGSSGANVLTF
CDR3 DNA: TGTGCCAGCAGCGTTGGCGGGAGCTCTGGGGCCAACGTCCTGACTTTC

J gene: TRBJ2-7
V gene: TRBV28
clone size: NA
D gene: NA
CDR3 protein: CASSPLTGEQYF
CDR3 DNA: TGTGCCAGCAGTCCCCTCACTGGGGAGCAGTACTTC

J gene: TRBJ2-5
V gene: TRBV5-5
clone size: NA
D gene: TRBD1
CDR3 protein: CASSQTGTGEETQYF
CDR3 DNA: TGCGCCAGCAGCCAAACTGGGACAGGGGAAGAGACCCAGTACTTC

J gene: TRBJ2-1
V gene: TRBV11-2
clone size: few
D gene: NA
CDR3 protein: CASSRFGSGDEQFF
CDR3 DNA: TGTGCCAGCAGCCGGTTCGGGAGTGGGGATGAGCAGTTCTTC

J gene: TRBJ2-5
V gene: TRBV4-3
clone size: many
D gene: NA
CDR3 protein: CASSQDFPGVETQYF
CDR3 DNA: TGCGCCAGCAGCCAAGATTTCCCGGGGGTGGAGACCCAGTACTTC

J gene: TRBJ2-1
V gene: TRBV7-6
clone size: few
D gene: TRBD2
CDR3 protein: CASREAAGTSGYNEQFF
CDR3 DNA: TGTGCCAGCAGGGAAGCCGCCGGGACTAGCGGATACAATGAGCAGTTCTTC

J gene: TRBJ2-3
V gene: TRBV28
clone size: NA
D gene: NA
CDR3 protein: CASSLEGGGGVDTQYF
CDR3 DNA: TGTGCCAGCAGTTTAGAGGGTGGAGGGGGCGTAGATACGCAGTATTTT

J gene: TRBJ2-1
V gene: TRBV7-2
clone size: few
D gene: NA
CDR3 protein: CASSLGLSSYNEQFF
CDR3 DNA: TGTGCCAGCAGCTTGGGACTTAGCTCCTACAATGAGCAGTTCTTC

J gene: TRBJ1-6
V gene: TRBV6-1
clone size: NA
D gene: NA
CDR3 protein: CASREALDSPLHF
CDR3 DNA: TGTGCCAGCCGAGAGGCACTCGATTCACCCCTCCACTTT

J gene: TRBJ2-3
V gene: TRBV30
clone size: NA
D gene: NA
CDR3 protein: CAWSPGDTQYF
CDR3 DNA: TGTGCCTGGAGTCCGGGAGATACGCAGTATTTT

J gene: TRBJ2-7
V gene: TRBV7-2
clone size: NA
D gene: NA
CDR3 protein: CASSPQDYEQYF
CDR3 DNA: TGTGCCAGCAGCCCACAGGATTACGAGCAGTACTTC

J gene: TRBJ2-3
V gene: TRBV4-1
clone size: few
D gene: TRBD2
CDR3 protein: CASSVTSGGASADTQYF
CDR3 DNA: TGCGCCAGCAGCGTCACTAGCGGGGGGGCCAGTGCAGATACGCAGTATTTT

J gene: TRBJ2-2
V gene: TRBV18
clone size: few
D gene: TRBD2
CDR3 protein: CASSGTSGTGELFF
CDR3 DNA: TGTGCCAGCTCAGGGACTAGCGGCACCGGGGAGCTGTTTTTT

J gene: TRBJ1-5
V gene: TRBV2
clone size: NA
D gene: TRBD1
CDR3 protein: CASSPGQGSYSNQPQHF
CDR3 DNA: TGTGCCAGCAGCCCGGGACAGGGATCGTATAGCAATCAGCCCCAGCATTTT

J gene: TRBJ2-3
V gene: TRBV9
clone size: once
D gene: NA
CDR3 protein: CASSVVSSRTDTQYF
CDR3 DNA: TGTGCCAGCAGCGTAGTGAGCTCGCGCACAGATACGCAGTATTTT

J gene: TRBJ2-1
V gene: TRBV7-9
clone size: few
D gene: TRBD2
CDR3 protein: CASSLRLARVEQFF
CDR3 DNA: TGTGCCAGCAGCTTAAGACTAGCGAGGGTTGAGCAGTTCTTC

J gene: TRBJ1-5
V gene: TRBV30
clone size: few
D gene: TRBD1
CDR3 protein: CAWSVYSGTGGQPQHF
CDR3 DNA: TGTGCCTGGAGTGTATACAGCGGGACAGGGGGTCAGCCCCAGCATTTT

J gene: TRBJ1-1
V gene: TRBV30
clone size: NA
D gene: NA
CDR3 protein: CAWKWDRTEAFF
CDR3 DNA: TGTGCCTGGAAGTGGGATAGGACTGAAGCTTTTTTT

J gene: TRBJ2-7
V gene: TRBV7-6
clone size: NA
D gene: NA
CDR3 protein: CASSPSGEDAYEQYF
CDR3 DNA: TGTGCCAGCAGCCCATCAGGGGAGGACGCCTACGAGCAGTACTTC

J gene: TRBJ2-1
V gene: TRBV5-1
clone size: NA
D gene: TRBD1
CDR3 protein: CASSLGQGYDEQFF
CDR3 DNA: TGCGCCAGCAGCTTGGGACAGGGCTACGATGAGCAGTTCTTC

J gene: TRBJ2-7
V gene: TRBV7-2
clone size: few
D gene: TRBD1
CDR3 protein: CASSPPRGQGANEQYF
CDR3 DNA: TGTGCCAGCAGCCCCCCGAGGGGACAGGGGGCGAACGAGCAGTACTTC

J gene: TRBJ2-3
V gene: TRBV30
clone size: NA
D gene: TRBD2
CDR3 protein: CAWSVGGSPAHQYF
CDR3 DNA: TGTGCCTGGAGTGTAGGCGGGAGCCCCGCGCATCAGTATTTT

J gene: TRBJ2-1
V gene: TRBV18
clone size: NA
D gene: TRBD2
CDR3 protein: CASSLTSGRVDEQFF
CDR3 DNA: TGTGCCAGCTCACTTACTAGCGGGAGGGTTGATGAGCAGTTCTTC

J gene: TRBJ1-1
V gene: TRBV13
clone size: NA
D gene: NA
CDR3 protein: CASSKPGGPNTEAFF
CDR3 DNA: TGTGCCAGCAGCAAGCCTGGGGGGCCGAACACTGAAGCTTTCTTT

J gene: TRBJ2-1
V gene: TRBV30
clone size: few
D gene: NA
CDR3 protein: CAGSSNEQFF
CDR3 DNA: TGTGCCGGGTCTTCCAATGAGCAGTTCTTC

J gene: TRBJ2-1
V gene: TRBV25-1
clone size: NA
D gene: NA
CDR3 protein: CASNPMLRGPYNEQFF
CDR3 DNA: TGTGCCAGCAATCCCATGTTGCGGGGGCCCTACAATGAGCAGTTCTTC

J gene: TRBJ2-5
V gene: TRBV11-3
clone size: few
D gene: TRBD2
CDR3 protein: CASSSTSGELETQYF
CDR3 DNA: TGTGCCAGCAGTTCGACTAGCGGGGAATTAGAGACCCAGTACTTC

J gene: TRBJ1-2
V gene: TRBV29-1
clone size: NA
D gene: NA
CDR3 protein: CSVAVFNYGYTF
CDR3 DNA: TGCAGCGTTGCGGTTTTTAACTATGGCTACACCTTC

J gene: TRBJ2-7
V gene: TRBV5-1
clone size: few
D gene: NA
CDR3 protein: CASSPGGNPYEQYF
CDR3 DNA: TGCGCCAGCAGCCCTGGAGGGAATCCCTACGAGCAGTACTTC

J gene: TRBJ1-5
V gene: TRBV9
clone size: NA
D gene: TRBD1
CDR3 protein: CASSNDRERGNQPQHF
CDR3 DNA: TGTGCCAGCAGCAACGACAGGGAGAGGGGCAATCAGCCCCAGCATTTT

J gene: TRBJ2-1
V gene: TRBV18
clone size: many
D gene: TRBD1
CDR3 protein: CASLTGTGDNEQFF
CDR3 DNA: TGTGCCAGCCTGACCGGGACAGGGGACAATGAGCAGTTCTTC

J gene: TRBJ2-3
V gene: TRBV4-1
clone size: NA
D gene: NA
CDR3 protein: CASSPVGRRGPTDTQYF
CDR3 DNA: TGCGCCAGCAGCCCTGTTGGAAGGCGGGGCCCCACAGATACGCAGTATTTT

J gene: TRBJ2-3
V gene: TRBV7-7
clone size: NA
D gene: TRBD2
CDR3 protein: CASSLSGGPTDTQYF
CDR3 DNA: TGTGCCAGCAGCTTGAGCGGGGGGCCCACAGATACGCAGTATTTT

J gene: TRBJ2-5
V gene: TRBV2
clone size: few
D gene: NA
CDR3 protein: CASSPGRLGRTETQYF
CDR3 DNA: TGTGCCAGCAGCCCGGGACGCTTAGGACGCACCGAGACCCAGTACTTC

J gene: TRBJ2-7
V gene: TRBV30
clone size: NA
D gene: NA
CDR3 protein: CAWSPPGPTGGQYF
CDR3 DNA: TGTGCCTGGAGTCCTCCGGGGCCTACTGGGGGGCAGTACTTC

J gene: TRBJ2-1
V gene: TRBV4-1
clone size: NA
D gene: TRBD2
CDR3 protein: CASSQESLAGSNEQFF
CDR3 DNA: TGCGCCAGCAGCCAAGAAAGTCTAGCGGGAAGTAATGAGCAGTTCTTC

J gene: TRBJ1-4
V gene: TRBV9
clone size: NA
D gene: NA
CDR3 protein: CASSSRGATNEKLFF
CDR3 DNA: TGTGCCAGCTCCTCCAGGGGTGCAACTAATGAAAAACTGTTTTTT

J gene: TRBJ2-7
V gene: TRBV29-1
clone size: few
D gene: TRBD2
CDR3 protein: CSVERLAGEQYF
CDR3 DNA: TGCAGCGTTGAAAGACTAGCGGGAGAGCAGTACTTC

J gene: TRBJ2-7
V gene: TRBV20-1
clone size: few
D gene: TRBD1
CDR3 protein: CSAGTASEQYF
CDR3 DNA: TGCAGTGCCGGGACAGCCTCCGAGCAGTACTTC

J gene: TRBJ1-6
V gene: TRBV30
clone size: NA
D gene: NA
CDR3 protein: CAWRDTNSPLHF
CDR3 DNA: TGTGCCTGGAGGGACACCAATTCACCCCTCCACTTT

J gene: TRBJ1-3
V gene: TRBV23-1
clone size: few
D gene: NA
CDR3 protein: CASGGVGSSGNTIYF
CDR3 DNA: TGCGCCAGCGGGGGGGTAGGGAGCTCTGGAAACACCATATATTTT

J gene: TRBJ1-5
V gene: TRBV2
clone size: few
D gene: TRBD1
CDR3 protein: CASSYDRGRQPQHF
CDR3 DNA: TGTGCCAGCAGTTATGACAGGGGGCGTCAGCCCCAGCATTTT